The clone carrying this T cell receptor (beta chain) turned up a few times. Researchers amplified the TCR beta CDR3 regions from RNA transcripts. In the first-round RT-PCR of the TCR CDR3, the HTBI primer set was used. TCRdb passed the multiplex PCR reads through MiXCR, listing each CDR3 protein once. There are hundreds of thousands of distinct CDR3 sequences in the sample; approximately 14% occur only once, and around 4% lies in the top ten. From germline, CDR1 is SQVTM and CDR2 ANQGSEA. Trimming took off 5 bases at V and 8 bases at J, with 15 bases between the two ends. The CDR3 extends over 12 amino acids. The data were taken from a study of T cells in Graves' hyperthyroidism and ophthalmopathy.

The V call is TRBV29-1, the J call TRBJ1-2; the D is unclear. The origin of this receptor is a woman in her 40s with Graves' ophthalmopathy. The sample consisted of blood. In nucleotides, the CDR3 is TGCAGCGTTTTTAAGGGAGAACACGGCTACACCTTC. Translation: CSVFKGEHGYTF.